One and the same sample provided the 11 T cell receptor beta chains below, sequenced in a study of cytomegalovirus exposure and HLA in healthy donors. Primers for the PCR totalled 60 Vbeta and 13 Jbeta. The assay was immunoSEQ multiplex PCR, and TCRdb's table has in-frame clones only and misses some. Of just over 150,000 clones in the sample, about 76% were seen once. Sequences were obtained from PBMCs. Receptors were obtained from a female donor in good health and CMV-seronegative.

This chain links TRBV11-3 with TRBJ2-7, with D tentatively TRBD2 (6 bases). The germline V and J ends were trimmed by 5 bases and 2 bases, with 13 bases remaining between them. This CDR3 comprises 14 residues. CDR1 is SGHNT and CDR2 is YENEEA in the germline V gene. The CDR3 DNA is TGTGCCAGCAGCCCTTCTCCGGGGGCCTACGAGCAGTACTTC. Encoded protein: CASSPSPGAYEQYF.

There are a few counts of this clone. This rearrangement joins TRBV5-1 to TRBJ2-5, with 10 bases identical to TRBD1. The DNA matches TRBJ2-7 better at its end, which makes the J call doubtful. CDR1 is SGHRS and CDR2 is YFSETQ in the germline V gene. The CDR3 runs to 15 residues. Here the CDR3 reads CASSTMTGGPYEQYF. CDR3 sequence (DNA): TGCGCCAGCAGCACCATGACAGGGGGCCCCTACGAGCAGTACTTC.

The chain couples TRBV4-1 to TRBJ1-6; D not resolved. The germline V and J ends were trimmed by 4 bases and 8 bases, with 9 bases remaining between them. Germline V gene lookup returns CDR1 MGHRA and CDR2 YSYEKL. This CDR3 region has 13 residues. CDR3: CASSRTRDSPLHF. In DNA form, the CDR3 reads TGCGCCAGCAGCCGCACTCGGGATTCACCCCTCCACTTT.

The CDR3 here is CASTWDGGEDTEAFF. The DNA of the CDR3 is TGTGCCAGCACCTGGGACGGGGGAGAGGACACTGAAGCTTTCTTT. The V call is TRBV2, the J call TRBJ1-1; D perhaps matches TRBD1 (5 bases). V was cut by 7 bases and J by 3 bases, with 18 bases left in between. Germline V lookup: CDR1 SNHLY, CDR2 FYNNEI. There are 15 residues in the CDR3.

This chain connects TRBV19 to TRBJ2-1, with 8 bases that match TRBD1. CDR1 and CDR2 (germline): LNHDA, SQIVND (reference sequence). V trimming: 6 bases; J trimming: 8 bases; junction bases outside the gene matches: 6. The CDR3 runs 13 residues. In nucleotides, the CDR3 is TGTGCCAGTAGCAGAGACAGGGGCTATGAGCAGTTCTTC. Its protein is CASSRDRGYEQFF.

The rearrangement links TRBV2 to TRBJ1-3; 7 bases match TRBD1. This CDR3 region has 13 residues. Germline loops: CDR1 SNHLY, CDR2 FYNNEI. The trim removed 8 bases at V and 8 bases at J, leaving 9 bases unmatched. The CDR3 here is CASVSDTGDTIYF. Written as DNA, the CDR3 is TGTGCCAGCGTCTCAGATACAGGGGACACCATATATTTT.

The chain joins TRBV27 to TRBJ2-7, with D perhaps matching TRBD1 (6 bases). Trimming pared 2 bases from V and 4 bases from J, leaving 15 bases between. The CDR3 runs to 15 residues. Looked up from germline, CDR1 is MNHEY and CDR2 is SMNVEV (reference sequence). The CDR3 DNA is TGTGCCAGCAGTTTAACCCCAGGGGCATTTTACGAGCAGTACTTC. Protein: CASSLTPGAFYEQYF.

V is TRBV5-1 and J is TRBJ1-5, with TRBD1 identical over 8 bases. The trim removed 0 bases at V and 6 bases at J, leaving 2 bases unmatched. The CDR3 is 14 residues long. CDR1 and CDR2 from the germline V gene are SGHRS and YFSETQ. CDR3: CASSLGTGLQPQHF. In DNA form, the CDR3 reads TGCGCCAGCAGCTTGGGGACAGGGCTTCAGCCCCAGCATTTT.

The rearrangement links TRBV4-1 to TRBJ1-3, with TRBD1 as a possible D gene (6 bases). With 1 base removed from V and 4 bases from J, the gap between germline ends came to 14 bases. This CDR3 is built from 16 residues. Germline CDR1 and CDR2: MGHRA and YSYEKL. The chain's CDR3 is CASSQVGGAGGNTIYF. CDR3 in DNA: TGCGCCAGCAGCCAAGTAGGGGGGGCAGGCGGAAACACCATATATTTT.

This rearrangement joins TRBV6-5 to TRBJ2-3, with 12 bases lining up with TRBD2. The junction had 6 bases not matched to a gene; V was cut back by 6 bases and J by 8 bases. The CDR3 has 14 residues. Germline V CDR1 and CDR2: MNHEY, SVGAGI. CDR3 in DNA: TGTGCCAGCAGACAAACTAGCGGGAGGTCTACGCAGTATTTT. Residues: CASRQTSGRSTQYF.

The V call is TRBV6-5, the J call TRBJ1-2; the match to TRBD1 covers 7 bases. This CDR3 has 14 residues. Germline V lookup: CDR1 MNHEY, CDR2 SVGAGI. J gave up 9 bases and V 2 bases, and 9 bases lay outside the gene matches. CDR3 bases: TGTGCCAGCAGTTACGACAGGGCCTCCATAAGCTACACCTTC. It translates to CASSYDRASISYTF.